This record covers a single TCR beta chain. Looked up from germline, CDR1 is SNHLY and CDR2 is FYNNEI. This CDR3 is built from 13 residues. Trimming stripped 5 bases from V and 0 bases from J, with 7 bases between. This sample was taken from a study of blood T cell repertoires in COVID-19. Study-level background: Samples came from the United States, Italy and Spain, spanning acute and convalescent COVID-19.

Methods used by the authors: Reference gene primer amplification in the assay estimated nucleated cell counts. Assay: immunoSEQ multiplex PCR; the TCRdb copy retains only in-frame clones and omits some. D and trimming come from the DNA, and the V and J calls and clone size come from that table. The data contain more than 110,000 clones, approximately 90% of them singletons. The sequenced material came from peripheral blood. The clonotype was recovered from a woman over 75 with acute or convalescent COVID-19. This chain uses TRBV2 with TRBJ1-1; D ambiguous. The CDR3 DNA reads TGTGCCAGCAGTTATATTCTGAACACTGAAGCTTTCTTT. Protein product: CASSYILNTEAFF. Combining the CDR3 with reference TRBV2 and TRBJ1-1 gives the whole variable domain EPEVTQTPSHQVTQMGQEVILRCVPISNHLYFYWYRQILGQKVEFLVSFYNNEISEKSEIFDDQFSVERPDGSNFTLKIRSTKLEDSAMYFCASSYILNTEAFFGQGTRLTVV.